The source of this T cell receptor beta chain is a study of cytomegalovirus exposure and HLA in healthy donors. The PCR contained 60 Vbeta and 13 Jbeta primers. Sequenced by immunoSEQ multiplex PCR; TCRdb stores in-frame clones only, minus some. The data show about 230,000 clones, 80% to 90% seen once. CDR1 and CDR2 (germline): SGHAT, FQDESV (reference sequence). CDR3 size: 15 residues. Trimming took 2 bases from V and 9 from J; bases not matched to a gene: 5. This clonotype was obtained from a woman aged 18-29 years in good health and CMV-seronegative. V is TRBV11-1 and J is TRBJ2-1; 12 nucleotides match TRBD2. Sequencing input: PBMCs. The CDR3 reads CASSLMASGGGEQFF. Written as DNA, the CDR3 is TGTGCCAGCAGCTTAATGGCTAGCGGGGGGGGTGAGCAGTTCTTC. The full variable domain, its missing parts supplied by reference TRBV11-1 and TRBJ2-1, is EAEVAQSPRYKITEKSQAVAFWCDPISGHATLYWYRQILGQGPELLVQFQDESVVDDSQLPKDRFSAERLKGVDSTLKIQPAELGDSAMYLCASSLMASGGGEQFFGPGTRLTVL.